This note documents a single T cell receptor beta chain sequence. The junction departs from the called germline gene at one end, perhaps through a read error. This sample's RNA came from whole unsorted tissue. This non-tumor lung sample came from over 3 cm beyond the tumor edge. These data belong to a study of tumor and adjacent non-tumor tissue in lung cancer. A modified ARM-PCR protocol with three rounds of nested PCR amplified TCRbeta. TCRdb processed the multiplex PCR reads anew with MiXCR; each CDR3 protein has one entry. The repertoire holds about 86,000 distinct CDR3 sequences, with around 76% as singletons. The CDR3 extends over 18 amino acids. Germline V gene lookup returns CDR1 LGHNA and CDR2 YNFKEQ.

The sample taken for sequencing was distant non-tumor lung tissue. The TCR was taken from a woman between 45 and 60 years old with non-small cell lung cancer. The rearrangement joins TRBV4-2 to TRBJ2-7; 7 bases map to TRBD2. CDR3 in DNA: TGTGCTAGCAGCCAACAGTTTGGGACTAACGGGCGACCCTACGAGCAGTACTTC. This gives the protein CASSQQFGTNGRPYEQYF.